Each of the 20 T cell receptor beta chains below was sequenced from the same sample in a study of T cells in localized non-small cell lung cancer. Using immunoSEQ multiplex PCR, the repertoire was profiled, and TCRdb retains in-frame clones only, with some absent. This table has around 78,000 clones, 80% appearing once. The sample in question was peripheral blood, obtained before any cancer treatment. The receptors originated from a female donor older than 55 with stage I lung adenocarcinoma.

V is TRBV19 and J is TRBJ1-1; D may be TRBD1 (6 bases). The V end was cut by 3 bases, the J end by 1 base, with 9 bases between. There are 14 residues in the CDR3. Germline CDR1 is LNHDA and CDR2 is SQIVND (reference sequence). CDR3 nucleotide sequence: TGTGCCAGTAGTATCGGGGGGGCGAACACTGAAGCTTTCTTT. It is translated as CASSIGGANTEAFF. The whole variable domain, remainder taken from reference TRBV19 and TRBJ1-1, is DGGITQSPKYLFRKEGQNVTLSCEQNLNHDAMYWYRQDPGQGLRLIYYSQIVNDFQKGDIAEGYSVSREKKESFPLTVTSAQKNPTAFYLCASSIGGANTEAFFGQGTRLTVV.

The J gene is TRBJ1-1, the V gene TRBV14; D is possibly TRBD1 (5 bases). The CDR3 runs to 13 residues. Germline lookup yields CDR1 SGHDN and CDR2 FVKESK. Trimming left V 8 bases short and J 5 bases short, with 15 bases between. The CDR3 spells CASQLQGVTEAFF. The CDR3 bases are TGTGCCAGCCAACTCCAGGGAGTAACTGAAGCTTTCTTT. The full variable domain, completed using reference TRBV14 and TRBJ1-1, is EAGVTQFPSHSVIEKGQTVTLRCDPISGHDNLYWYRRVMGKEIKFLLHFVKESKQDESGMPNNRFLAERTGGTYSTLKVQPAELEDSGVYFCASQLQGVTEAFFGQGTRLTVV.

This chain links TRBV6-6 with TRBJ1-2; 9 bases map to TRBD1. With 4 bases clipped from V and 4 bases from J, the junction kept 7 bases outside the gene matches. This CDR3 region has 15 residues. Germline V CDR1 and CDR2: MNHNY, SVGAGI (reference sequence). The CDR3 DNA is TGTGCCAGCAGTTCAACCGGGACAGGGACCTATGGCTACACCTTC. Protein: CASSSTGTGTYGYTF.

There are a few counts of this clone. The chain employs TRBV7-9 and TRBJ1-1, with D uncertain. Between the trimmed V and J ends, which lost 0 bases and 4 bases, there was a span of 3 bases. Germline CDR1 and CDR2: SEHNR and FQNEAQ (reference sequence). The CDR3 extends over 12 amino acids. The CDR3 nucleotides are TGTGCCAGCAGCTTAGCTGTCACTGAAGCTTTCTTT. Protein product: CASSLAVTEAFF.

The gene calls are TRBV16 and TRBJ1-2, with TRBD1 as a possible D gene (6 bases). The CDR3 loop spans 15 amino acids. CDR1 KGHSY and CDR2 FQNENV come from the germline V gene. The ends were cut back, 3 bases at V and 1 base at J, with 12 bases in the middle. The CDR3 DNA sequence: TGTGCCAGCAGCCACGACACAGGGATTAACTATGGCTACACCTTC. Translating it yields CASSHDTGINYGYTF.

The chain joins TRBV6-5 to TRBJ1-1; D uncertain. V lost 3 bases to trimming and J lost 1 base, with 12 bases between them. The length of the CDR3 is 15 residues. Germline V gene data show CDR1 as MNHEY and CDR2 as SVGAGI. The CDR3 nucleotides are TGTGCCAGCAGTTATGGGATCTACCGGAACACTGAAGCTTTCTTT. Amino acids: CASSYGIYRNTEAFF.

The rearrangement uses TRBV18 and TRBJ2-2; D might be TRBD2 (5 bases). V lost 3 bases to trimming and J lost 5 bases, with 13 bases between them. The germline CDR1 and CDR2 sequences are KGHSH and LQKENI. The length of the CDR3 is 15 residues. The CDR3 nucleotides are TGTGCCAGCTCACCCCTAATTCCGGGGACCGGGGAGCTGTTTTTT. Amino acids: CASSPLIPGTGELFF. Filled out from reference TRBV18 and TRBJ2-2, the complete variable domain reads NAGVMQNPRHLVRRRGQEARLRCSPMKGHSHVYWYRQLPEEGLKFMVYLQKENIIDESGMPKERFSAEFPKEGPSILRIQQVVRGDSAAYFCASSPLIPGTGELFFGEGSRLTVL.

This clone appeared a single time. V is TRBV27 and J is TRBJ2-1; D possibly corresponds to TRBD1 (6 bases). V dropped 4 bases and J dropped 4 bases, with 17 bases sitting between them. The CDR3 is made up of 16 amino acids. The V gene's germline CDR1 is MNHEY and CDR2 SMNVEV (reference sequence). The CDR3 sequence is CASSSPGTSNYNEQFF. The CDR3, as DNA: TGTGCCAGCAGTTCCCCCGGGACAAGTAATTACAATGAGCAGTTCTTC.

The genes are TRBV30 and TRBJ2-7, with unresolved D. Germline V CDR1 and CDR2: GTSNPN, SVGIG (reference sequence). Deletions cut 7 bases from V and 0 bases from J, with 10 bases between. This CDR3 is built from 12 residues. The CDR3, as DNA: TGTGCCTTGACAACGTTCTCCTACGAGCAGTACTTC. It translates to CALTTFSYEQYF.

V is TRBV25-1 and J is TRBJ1-6; no clear D. Trimming removed 6 bases at V and 3 bases at J, with 21 bases between. This CDR3 spans 18 amino acids. From germline, CDR1 is MGHDK and CDR2 SYGVNS. The CDR3 nucleotides read TGTGCCAGCAGACCTACCGGATCAGGCACTTTCTATAATTCACCCCTCCACTTT. This sequence encodes CASRPTGSGTFYNSPLHF.

This rearrangement joins TRBV7-2 to TRBJ1-6, with unresolved D. V was cut by 0 bases and J by 0 bases, with 3 bases left in between. CDR1 is SGHTA and CDR2 is FQGNSA in the germline V gene. This CDR3 contains 15 residues. As DNA, the CDR3 is TGTGCCAGCAGCTTAGCAGCCTCCTATAATTCACCCCTCCACTTT. It is translated as CASSLAASYNSPLHF.

The rearrangement links TRBV30 to TRBJ1-1; a weak D match, TRBD1 (6 bases). The CDR3 is 13 residues long. V gave up 4 bases and J gave up 1 base, with 10 bases separating them. CDR1 is GTSNPN and CDR2 is SVGIG in the germline V gene (reference sequence). CDR3 in DNA: TGTGCCTGGATCCGGACAGCGAACACTGAAGCTTTCTTT. Translation: CAWIRTANTEAFF.

This rearrangement joins TRBV9 to TRBJ2-4, with 8 bases lining up with TRBD2. The germline gives CDR1 SGDLS, CDR2 YYNGEE. V shed 5 bases and J 6 bases; nucleotides not matched to a gene: 10. The CDR3 loop spans 15 amino acids. The CDR3 here is CASSVTPGGGNIQYF. The CDR3 DNA follows: TGTGCCAGCAGTGTCACCCCGGGGGGGGGAAACATTCAGTACTTC.

V is TRBV19 and J is TRBJ2-1, with D unresolved. The germline CDR1 and CDR2 sequences are LNHDA and SQIVND (reference sequence). Deletions cut 4 bases from V and 4 bases from J, with 11 bases between. The CDR3 is 14 residues long. CDR3: CASSTGGRYNEQFF. As DNA, the CDR3 is TGTGCCAGTAGTACAGGCGGTAGGTACAATGAGCAGTTCTTC.

The CDR3 coding sequence is TGTGCCAGCAGCTCCAAGAGTAGCACTGAGCAGTTCTTC. It specifies CASSSKSSTEQFF. The chain links TRBV7-2 to TRBJ2-1, with no clear D. Germline-derived CDR1 and CDR2 are SGHTA and FQGNSA. Deletions cut 4 bases from V and 9 bases from J, with 13 bases between. This CDR3 is 13 amino acids long.

There are many counts of this clone. V is TRBV9 and J is TRBJ1-2; 8 bases are a match to TRBD1. The CDR3 is made up of 15 amino acids. V shed 3 bases and J 4 bases; nucleotides not matched to a gene: 8. CDR1 and CDR2 from the germline V gene are SGDLS and YYNGEE. Written as DNA, the CDR3 is TGTGCCAGCAGCGCTCATCGGACAGGGACCTATGGCTACACCTTC. Translated, it gives CASSAHRTGTYGYTF.

This sequence joins TRBV19 and TRBJ1-2; 9 bases agree with TRBD1. CDR3 length equals 16 residues. The trim removed 7 bases at V and 0 bases at J, leaving 9 bases unmatched. Germline CDR1 LNHDA, CDR2 SQIVND (reference sequence). The CDR3 nucleotides are TGTGCCAGTATCCGGGACAGGGCCGTAACTAACTATGGCTACACCTTC. Protein product: CASIRDRAVTNYGYTF.

The chain uses TRBV11-1 and TRBJ2-5; 11 bases agree with TRBD2. J gave up 1 base and V 5 bases, and 6 bases lay outside the gene matches. The germline V gene has CDR1 SGHAT and CDR2 FQDESV (reference sequence). This CDR3 is built from 16 residues. CDR3 sequence reads: CASSVSSGGAQETQYF. CDR3 coding DNA: TGTGCCAGCAGCGTTAGTAGCGGGGGGGCCCAAGAGACCCAGTACTTC.

This chain links TRBV2 with TRBJ1-4, with a tentative D call TRBD1 (6 bases). The CDR3 is made up of 15 amino acids. Germline V gene sequence: CDR1 SNHLY, CDR2 FYNNEI. Trimming took off 6 bases at V and 10 bases at J, with 21 bases between the two ends. CDR3: CASRHRVLESGKLFF. CDR3 DNA sequence: TGTGCCAGCAGACACAGGGTTTTGGAATCTGGAAAACTGTTTTTT.

This rearrangement joins TRBV4-3 to TRBJ2-1; D uncertain. Per the germline V gene, CDR1 is LGHNA and CDR2 is YSLEER. V was pared by 1 base and J by 2 bases, with 9 bases between. The CDR3 loop spans 15 amino acids. The CDR3 sequence is CASSQGRVTYNEQFF. In DNA form, the CDR3 reads TGCGCCAGCAGCCAAGGAAGGGTTACCTACAATGAGCAGTTCTTC.